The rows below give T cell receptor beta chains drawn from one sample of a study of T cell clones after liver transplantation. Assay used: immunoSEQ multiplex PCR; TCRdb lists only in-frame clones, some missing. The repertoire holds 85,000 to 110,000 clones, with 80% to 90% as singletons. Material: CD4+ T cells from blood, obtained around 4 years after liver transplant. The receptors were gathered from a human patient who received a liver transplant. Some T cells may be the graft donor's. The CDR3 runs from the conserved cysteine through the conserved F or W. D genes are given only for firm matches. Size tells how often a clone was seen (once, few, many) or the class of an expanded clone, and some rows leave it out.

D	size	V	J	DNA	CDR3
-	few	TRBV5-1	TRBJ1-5	TGCGCCAGCAGCCCCGGGGGAAATCAGCCCCAGCATTTT	CASSPGGNQPQHF
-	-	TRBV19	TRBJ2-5	TGTGCCAGTAGTCCACAGGGATCGGAGACCCAGTACTTC	CASSPQGSETQYF
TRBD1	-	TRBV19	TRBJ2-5	TGTGCCAGTAGTTCCGGGACAGAAGAGACCCAGTACTTC	CASSSGTEETQYF
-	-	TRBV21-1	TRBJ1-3	TGTGCCAGCAGCCCCCGCGGGGCCTCGAGCTCTGGAAACACCATATATTTT	CASSPRGASSSGNTIYF
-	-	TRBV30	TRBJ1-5	TGTGCCTGGAGTGTAGGAGGGTCACGGAATCAGCCCCAGCATTTT	CAWSVGGSRNQPQHF
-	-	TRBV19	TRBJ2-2	TGTGCCAGCTGGCAAGGGGGGGAGTACACCGGGGAGCTGTTTTTT	CASWQGGEYTGELFF
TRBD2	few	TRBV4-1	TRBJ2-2	TGCGCCAGCTCTAGCGGGAACACCGGGGAGCTGTTTTTT	CASSSGNTGELFF
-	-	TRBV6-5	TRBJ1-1	TGTGCCAGCAGTCACCCCATGAACACTGAAGCTTTCTTT	CASSHPMNTEAFF
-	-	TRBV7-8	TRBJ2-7	TGTGCCAGCAGCCAAAGCCAGGGAATTATCTACGAGCAGTACTTC	CASSQSQGIIYEQYF
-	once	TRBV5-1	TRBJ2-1	TGCGCCAGCAGCGCACGGTCCCCCACAGGGTGGTCCTACAATGAGCAGTTCTTC	CASSARSPTGWSYNEQFF
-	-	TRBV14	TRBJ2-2	TGTGCCAGCAGCCAAGTGACGGGGATCGGCGGGGAGCTGTTTTTT	CASSQVTGIGGELFF
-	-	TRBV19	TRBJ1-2	TGTGCCAGTAGTTTCGACTATGGCTACACCTTC	CASSFDYGYTF
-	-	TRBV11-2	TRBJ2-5	TGTGCCAGCAGCGCCCGGGGACTCCAAGAGACCCAGTACTTC	CASSARGLQETQYF
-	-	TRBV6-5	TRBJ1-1	TGTGCCAGCAGTTACTCGCGGGGGGGGGAAGCTGAAGCTTTCTTT	CASSYSRGGEAEAFF
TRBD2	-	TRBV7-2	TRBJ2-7	TGTGCCAGCAGCTACACCCCGGGACTAGCGGGGGGGCGGAACGAGCAGTACTTC	CASSYTPGLAGGRNEQYF
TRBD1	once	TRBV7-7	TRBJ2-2	TGTGCCAGCAGCCTCGACAGGGCAACCGGGGAGCTGTTTTTT	CASSLDRATGELFF
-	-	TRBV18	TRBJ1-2	TGTGCCAGCTCACCGCTCGAGGTGACTAACTATGGCTACACCTTC	CASSPLEVTNYGYTF
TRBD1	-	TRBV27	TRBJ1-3	TGTGCCAGCAGTTTACCAGGACAGGGTACGTCTGGAAACACCATATATTTT	CASSLPGQGTSGNTIYF
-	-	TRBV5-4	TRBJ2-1	TGTGCCAGCAGCCCCCAAGACAGTTATGAGCAGTTCTTC	CASSPQDSYEQFF
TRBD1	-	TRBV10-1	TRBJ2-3	TGCGCCAGCAGTGTAAGGGGGCGCGGGACAGATACGCAGTATTTT	CASSVRGRGTDTQYF
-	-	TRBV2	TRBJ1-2	TGTGCCAGCCGGGAAGGGGAGAACTATGGCTACACCTTC	CASREGENYGYTF
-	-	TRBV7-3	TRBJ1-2	TGTGCCAGCAGCTTAACTTTAGGAGAAGGCTACACCTTC	CASSLTLGEGYTF
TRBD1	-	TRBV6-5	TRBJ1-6	TGTGCCAGCAGAAGCGGGACAGCGAATTCACCCCTCCACTTT	CASRSGTANSPLHF
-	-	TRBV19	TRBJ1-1	TGTGCCAGTAGTATTATTGGAGCCAACACTGAAGCTTTCTTT	CASSIIGANTEAFF
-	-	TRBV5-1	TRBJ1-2	TGCGCCAGCAGCTTGAGTAGAATACAGGATGGCTACACCTTC	CASSLSRIQDGYTF
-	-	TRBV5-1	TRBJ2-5	TGCGCCAGCAGCTTGGGCCAGGGTAGGGAGACCCAGTACTTC	CASSLGQGRETQYF
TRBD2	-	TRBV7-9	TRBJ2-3	TGTGCCAGCCGAAGGAGGACTAGCGATTCAGATACGCAGTATTTT	CASRRRTSDSDTQYF
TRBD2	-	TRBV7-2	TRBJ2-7	TGTGCCAGCAGCTTATCGGGGACTACTCTCTACGAGCAGTACTTC	CASSLSGTTLYEQYF
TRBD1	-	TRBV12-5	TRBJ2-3	TGTGCTAGTGGTTTGGGGGGACAGAGTGCGCAGTATTTT	CASGLGGQSAQYF
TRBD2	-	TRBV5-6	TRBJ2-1	TGTGCCAGCAGCTTAGGACTAGCGGGAGCCAATGAGCAGTTCTTC	CASSLGLAGANEQFF